The 17 T cell receptor beta chains listed next were all sequenced from one sample in a study of T cell repertoires in cytomegalovirus infection. TCRdb independently ran MiXCR on the reads; one entry per CDR3 protein. The sample includes hundreds of thousands of distinct CDR3 sequences, 30% to 40% of them seen just once. These receptors' targets are unknown. This specimen consisted of cultured CD8+ T cells from PBMCs, obtained from culture after CMV antigen stimulation. The receptors come from a human donor in good health (CMV status not recorded). Some clones in this sample may be carry-over from other donors' samples.

The gene calls are TRBV2 and TRBJ2-3, with 8 nucleotides matching TRBD2. The CDR3 is 17 amino acids. Germline V lookup: CDR1 SNHLY, CDR2 FYNNEI. Trimming cost V 8 bases and J 5 bases; bases outside gene matches: 18. CDR3 coding DNA: TGTGCCAGCGGCACCGGGTTTCGCGGGGGGCCGGGAGATACGCAGTATTTT. It specifies CASGTGFRGGPGDTQYF.

The table lists this clonotype with a few counts. The chain uses TRBV10-3 and TRBJ2-3, with 11 bases that match TRBD1. Germline V gives CDR1 ENHRY, CDR2 SYGVKD. V lost 11 bases and J lost 4; bases outside the gene matches: 8. The CDR3 spans 14 residues. As DNA, the CDR3 is TGTGCCGCGGGACAGGGGGGTCGAGCAGATACGCAGTATTTT. This sequence encodes CAAGQGGRADTQYF.

The chain carries TRBV6-1 and TRBJ2-5; D is possibly TRBD1 or TRBD2 (5 bases each). From germline, CDR1 is MNHNS and CDR2 SASEGT. This CDR3 has 16 amino acids. The V and J ends lost 7 bases and 7 bases respectively, with 25 bases between them. CDR3 residues: CASNDQPGTTVGTQYF. DNA for the CDR3: TGTGCCAGCAACGATCAACCCGGGACCACGGTCGGGACCCAGTACTTC.

The chain has TRBV4-3 and TRBJ1-2, with no clear D. Germline CDR1 reads LGHNA; CDR2 reads YSLEER. This CDR3 has 14 amino acids. Trimming left V 0 bases short and J 6 bases short, with 11 bases between. CDR3: CASSQDRVGDGYTF. For the CDR3, the DNA is TGCGCCAGCAGCCAAGATCGGGTCGGGGATGGCTACACCTTC.

The genes are TRBV12-3 or TRBV12-4 and TRBJ1-1; D call uncertain. The V end lost 5 bases, the J end lost 0 bases, and 13 bases lay between the germline ends. This CDR3 region has 15 residues. The CDR3 region is CASSPLGPMNTEAFF. The CDR3 nucleotides read TGTGCCAGCAGTCCTTTAGGGCCCATGAACACTGAAGCTTTCTTT.

Ten or more counts support this clonotype. The V call is TRBV24-1, the J call TRBJ1-2; TRBD1 agrees at 9 bases. The junction had 14 bases not matched to a gene; V was cut back by 4 bases and J by 6 bases. This CDR3 has 17 residues. Germline V gene data show CDR1 as KGHDR and CDR2 as SFDVKD. CDR3 bases: TGTGCCACCAGTGACCACGGGACAGGGAATATTACGGATGGCTACACCTTC. Amino acid sequence: CATSDHGTGNITDGYTF.

The chain joins TRBV7-9 to TRBJ2-5; D ambiguous. Germline V CDR1 and CDR2: SEHNR, FQNEAQ (reference sequence). V lost 7 bases, J lost 3 bases, and 12 bases lay in between. The CDR3 spans 13 residues. In nucleotides, the CDR3 is TGTGCCAGCATCTCCTGGGTAGAAGAGACCCAGTACTTC. Its translation is CASISWVEETQYF.

The CDR3 nucleotides are TGTGCCAGCAGTTACGCGGACGGGACCTACGAGCAGTACTTC. Translated: CASSYADGTYEQYF. The rearrangement uses TRBV6-5 and TRBJ2-7; possibly TRBD2 for D (5 bases). This CDR3 is 14 amino acids long. V lost 2 bases, J lost 2 bases, and 10 bases lay in between. The germline V gene has CDR1 MNHEY and CDR2 SVGAGI.

The chain joins TRBV20-1 to TRBJ1-1; D is unresolved. Germline V lookup: CDR1 DFQATT, CDR2 SNEGSKA (reference sequence). This CDR3 region has 13 residues. V lost 4 bases and J 4 bases, leaving 13 bases between the germline ends. This CDR3 reads CSANPLSGTEAFF. DNA for the CDR3: TGCAGTGCTAACCCCCTCTCGGGCACTGAAGCTTTCTTT.

The chain recombines TRBV20-1 with TRBJ1-2; D remains ambiguous. This CDR3 comprises 13 residues. Deletions cut 0 bases from V and 8 bases from J, with 13 bases between. Germline V CDR1 and CDR2: DFQATT, SNEGSKA (reference sequence). The CDR3 sequence is CSARDPGTLGYTF. In DNA form, the CDR3 reads TGCAGTGCTAGAGATCCCGGAACTCTAGGCTACACCTTC.

This chain connects TRBV6-5 to TRBJ2-3, with D maybe TRBD1 (5 bases). The germline V and J ends were trimmed by 4 bases and 0 bases, with 17 bases remaining between them. CDR1 is MNHEY and CDR2 is SVGAGI in the germline V gene. CDR3 size: 17 residues. CDR3 coding DNA: TGTGCCAGCAGTTTCATTTCGACAGTTCCTAGCACAGATACGCAGTATTTT. This encodes CASSFISTVPSTDTQYF.

In its sample, this clonotype was seen a few times. The chain recombines TRBV5-1 with TRBJ1-2; weak D call: TRBD1 (5 bases). Germline V lookup: CDR1 SGHRS, CDR2 YFSETQ. V lost 2 bases, J lost 3 bases, and 11 bases lay in between. This CDR3 is built from 14 residues. CDR3: CASSLRGVDYGYTF. CDR3 bases: TGCGCCAGCAGCTTAAGAGGGGTCGACTATGGCTACACCTTC.

This clonotype has just a few counts. The V and J genes are TRBV20-1 and TRBJ2-7; 8 bases are a match to TRBD1. V was clipped by 1 base and J by 3 bases; unmatched bases: 8. The CDR3 is 15 residues long. The germline gives CDR1 DFQATT, CDR2 SNEGSKA (reference sequence). The CDR3 DNA follows: TGCAGTGCTAGAGCGGCGACAGGGGTGATCTACGAGCAGTACTTC. Amino acid sequence: CSARAATGVIYEQYF.

V usage is TRBV6-6 and J usage is TRBJ2-5; either TRBD1 or TRBD2 may fit D (6 bases each). The CDR3 loop spans 18 amino acids. Trimming shortened V by 7 bases and J by 4 bases, and 28 bases separated the two germline ends. Germline V gene lookup returns CDR1 MNHNY and CDR2 SVGAGI (reference sequence). The CDR3 region is CASTSGQESSVAGETQYF. Written as DNA, the CDR3 is TGTGCCAGCACTTCGGGACAAGAGTCTAGCGTCGCGGGAGAGACCCAGTACTTC.

In this sample, this clonotype turned up once. Given a much more abundant clone one base away, this may be a read error. The chain is built from TRBV2 and TRBJ2-7; D is ambiguous. The CDR3 has 13 residues. Germline CDR1 reads SNHLY; CDR2 reads FYNNEI. The CDR3 nucleotides are TGTGCCAGCAGTGAACGATATACCTACGAGCAGCACGTC. Protein sequence: CASSERYTYEQHV.

The CDR3 nucleotides read TGTGCCAGCAGTTTACCACTAGTATCTGAGCAGTTCTTC. Translated, it gives CASSLPLVSEQFF. This chain uses TRBV28 with TRBJ2-1; a possible D gene is TRBD2 (5 bases). The germline CDR1 and CDR2 sequences are MDHEN and SYDVKM. Trimming cost V 2 bases and J 9 bases, with 11 bases left between them. CDR3 length: 13 residues.

This clonotype was detected a few times. The genes are TRBV29-1 and TRBJ2-1, with TRBD2 identical over 9 bases. Germline CDR1 is SQVTM and CDR2 is ANQGSEA. V shed 2 bases and J 4 bases; nucleotides not matched to a gene: 3. The CDR3 loop spans 14 amino acids. This CDR3 is CSVEPSGKYNEQFF. DNA of the CDR3: TGCAGCGTTGAACCTAGCGGGAAGTACAATGAGCAGTTCTTC.